A single T cell receptor (beta chain) is shown here with its context. Its target is unknown. Sequencing targeted expressed TCRB transcripts, as all isolated RNA had been reverse transcribed. Clones were sequenced by immunoSEQ multiplex PCR, and TCRdb holds only the in-frame ones, with some missing. The sample includes 500,000 to 650,000 clones, 9.5% to 15% of them seen just once. The data stem from a study of beta chain features in type 1 diabetes. Study outcomes and limitations: Cells that show high TCR expression could be over-represented by cDNA sequencing. Among all four CD4+ subsets, Type 1 diabetes patients had TCRB CDR3s that were moderately but significantly shorter.

CDR1 SGHNT and CDR2 YYREEE come from the germline V gene (reference sequence). The ends were cut back, 4 bases at V and 2 bases at J, with 16 bases in the middle. The CDR3 extends over 15 amino acids. This TCR was sampled from a man under 40 with type 1 diabetes. Sequenced material: naive CD4+ T cells from blood. J is TRBJ2-7 and V is TRBV5-4; no firm D call. DNA for the CDR3: TGTGCCAGCAGCCAAGGGATGACACCCACCTACGAGCAGTACTTC. The encoded protein is CASSQGMTPTYEQYF.